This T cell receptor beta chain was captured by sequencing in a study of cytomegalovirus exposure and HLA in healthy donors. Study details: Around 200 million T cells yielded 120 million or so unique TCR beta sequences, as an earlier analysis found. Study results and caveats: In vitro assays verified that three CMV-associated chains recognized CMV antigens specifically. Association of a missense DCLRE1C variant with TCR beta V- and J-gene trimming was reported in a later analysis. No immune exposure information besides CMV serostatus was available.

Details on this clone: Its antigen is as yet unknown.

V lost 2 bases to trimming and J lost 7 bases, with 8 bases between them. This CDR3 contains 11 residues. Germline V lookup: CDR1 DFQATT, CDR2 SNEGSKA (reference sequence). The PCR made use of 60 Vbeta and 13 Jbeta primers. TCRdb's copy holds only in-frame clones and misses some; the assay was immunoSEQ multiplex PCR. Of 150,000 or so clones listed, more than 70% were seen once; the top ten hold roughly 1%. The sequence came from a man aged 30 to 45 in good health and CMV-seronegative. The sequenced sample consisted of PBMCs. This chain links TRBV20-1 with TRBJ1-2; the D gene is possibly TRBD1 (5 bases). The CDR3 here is CSARWGGGYTF. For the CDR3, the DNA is TGCAGTGCTAGATGGGGGGGTGGCTACACCTTC.